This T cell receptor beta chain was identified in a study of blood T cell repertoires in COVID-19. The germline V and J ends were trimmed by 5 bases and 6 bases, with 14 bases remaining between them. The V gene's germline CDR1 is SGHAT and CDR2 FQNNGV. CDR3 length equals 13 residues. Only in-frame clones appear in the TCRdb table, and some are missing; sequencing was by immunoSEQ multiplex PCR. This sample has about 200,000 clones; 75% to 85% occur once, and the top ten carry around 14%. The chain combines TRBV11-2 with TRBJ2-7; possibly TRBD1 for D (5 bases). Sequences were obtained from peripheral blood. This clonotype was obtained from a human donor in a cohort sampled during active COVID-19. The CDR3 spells CASSTLTVTEQYF. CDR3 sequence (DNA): TGTGCCAGCAGCACCCTGACAGTTACCGAGCAGTACTTC.